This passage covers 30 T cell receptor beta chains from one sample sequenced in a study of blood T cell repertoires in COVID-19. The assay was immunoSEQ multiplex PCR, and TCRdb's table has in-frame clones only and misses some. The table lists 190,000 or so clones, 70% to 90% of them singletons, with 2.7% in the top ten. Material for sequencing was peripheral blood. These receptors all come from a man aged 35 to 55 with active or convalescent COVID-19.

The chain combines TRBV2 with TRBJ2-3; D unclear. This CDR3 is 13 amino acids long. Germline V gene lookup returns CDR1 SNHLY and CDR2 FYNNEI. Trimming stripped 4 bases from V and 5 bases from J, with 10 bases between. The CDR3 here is CASSVLERDTQYF. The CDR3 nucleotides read TGTGCCAGCAGTGTCTTGGAGCGAGATACGCAGTATTTT.

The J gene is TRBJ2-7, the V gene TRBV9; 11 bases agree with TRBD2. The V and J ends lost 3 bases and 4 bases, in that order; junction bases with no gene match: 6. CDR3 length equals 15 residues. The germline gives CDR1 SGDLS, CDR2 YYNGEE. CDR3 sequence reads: CASSENGLAGYEQYF. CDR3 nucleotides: TGTGCCAGCAGCGAAAACGGACTAGCGGGTTACGAGCAGTACTTC.

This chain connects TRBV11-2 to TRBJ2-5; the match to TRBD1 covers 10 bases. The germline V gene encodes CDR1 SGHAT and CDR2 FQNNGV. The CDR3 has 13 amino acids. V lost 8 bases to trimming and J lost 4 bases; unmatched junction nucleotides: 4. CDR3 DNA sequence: TGTGCCAGCGGCGACAGGGGGCCAGAGACCCAGTACTTC. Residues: CASGDRGPETQYF.

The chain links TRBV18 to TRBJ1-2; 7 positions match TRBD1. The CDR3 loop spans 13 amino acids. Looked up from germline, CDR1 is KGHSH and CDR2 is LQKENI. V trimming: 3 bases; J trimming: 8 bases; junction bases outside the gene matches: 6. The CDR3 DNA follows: TGTGCCAGCTCACCGACAGGGAATGGGGGCTACACCTTC. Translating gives CASSPTGNGGYTF.

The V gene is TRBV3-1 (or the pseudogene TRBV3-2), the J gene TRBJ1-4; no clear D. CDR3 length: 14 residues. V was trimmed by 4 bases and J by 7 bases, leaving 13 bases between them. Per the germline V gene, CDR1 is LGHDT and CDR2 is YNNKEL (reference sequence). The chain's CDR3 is CASSLGGKGEKLFF. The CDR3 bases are TGTGCCAGCAGCCTCGGCGGGAAGGGTGAAAAACTGTTTTTT.

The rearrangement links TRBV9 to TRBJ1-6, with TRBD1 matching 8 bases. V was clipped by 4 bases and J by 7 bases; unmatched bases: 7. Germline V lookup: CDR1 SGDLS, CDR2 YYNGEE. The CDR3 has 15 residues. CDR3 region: CASSIRDRSNSPLHF. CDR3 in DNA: TGTGCCAGCAGCATCCGGGACAGGTCCAATTCACCCCTCCACTTT.

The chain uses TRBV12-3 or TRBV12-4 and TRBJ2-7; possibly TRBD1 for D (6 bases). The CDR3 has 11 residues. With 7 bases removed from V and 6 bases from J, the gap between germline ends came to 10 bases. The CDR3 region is CASNLGGEQYF. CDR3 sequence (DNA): TGTGCCAGCAATCTAGGGGGCGAGCAGTACTTC.

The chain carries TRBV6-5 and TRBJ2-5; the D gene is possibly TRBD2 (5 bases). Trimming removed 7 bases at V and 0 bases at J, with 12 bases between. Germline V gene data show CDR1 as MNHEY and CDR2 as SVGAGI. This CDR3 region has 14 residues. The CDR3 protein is CASTLGGYQETQYF. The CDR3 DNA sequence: TGTGCCAGCACGTTAGGCGGGTACCAAGAGACCCAGTACTTC.

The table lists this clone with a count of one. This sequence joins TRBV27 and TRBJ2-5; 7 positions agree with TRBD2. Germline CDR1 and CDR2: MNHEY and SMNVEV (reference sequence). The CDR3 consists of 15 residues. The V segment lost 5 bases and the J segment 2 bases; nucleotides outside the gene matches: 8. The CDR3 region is CASSGSRGSQETQYF. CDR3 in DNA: TGTGCCAGCAGTGGCTCGCGGGGGAGTCAAGAGACCCAGTACTTC.

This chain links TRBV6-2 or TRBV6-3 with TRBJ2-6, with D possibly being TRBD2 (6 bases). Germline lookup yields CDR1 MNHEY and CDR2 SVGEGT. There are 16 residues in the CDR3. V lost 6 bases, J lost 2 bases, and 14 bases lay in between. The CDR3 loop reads CASSSQGGAGANVLTF. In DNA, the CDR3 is TGTGCCAGCAGCTCTCAGGGCGGGGCTGGGGCCAACGTCCTGACTTTC.

CDR3 bases: TGTGCCAGTAGTACGGGACTCACCAACACTGAAGCTTTCTTT. Its protein product is CASSTGLTNTEAFF. The J gene is TRBJ1-1, the V gene TRBV19, with D perhaps TRBD1 (5 bases). This CDR3 contains 14 residues. V was shortened by 4 bases and J by 2 bases, with 11 bases between the two germline ends. CDR1 and CDR2 (germline): LNHDA, SQIVND (reference sequence).

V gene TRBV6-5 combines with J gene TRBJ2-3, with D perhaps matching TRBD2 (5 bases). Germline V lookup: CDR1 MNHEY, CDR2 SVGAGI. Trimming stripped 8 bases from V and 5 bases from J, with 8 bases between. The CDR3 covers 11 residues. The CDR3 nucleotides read TGTGCCAGCGGGAGACTAGATACGCAGTATTTT. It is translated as CASGRLDTQYF.

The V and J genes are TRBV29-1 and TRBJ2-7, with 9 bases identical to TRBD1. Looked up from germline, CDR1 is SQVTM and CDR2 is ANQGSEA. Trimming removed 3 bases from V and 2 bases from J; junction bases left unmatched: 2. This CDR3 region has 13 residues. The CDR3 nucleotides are TGCAGCGTTGACGGGACAGGGACCTACGAGCAGTACTTC. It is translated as CSVDGTGTYEQYF.

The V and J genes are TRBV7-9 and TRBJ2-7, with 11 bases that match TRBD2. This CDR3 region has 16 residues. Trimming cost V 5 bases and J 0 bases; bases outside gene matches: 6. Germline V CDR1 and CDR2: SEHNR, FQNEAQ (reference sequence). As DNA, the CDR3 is TGTGCCAGCAGCGAACCTAGCGGGGGGCCCTCCTACGAGCAGTACTTC. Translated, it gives CASSEPSGGPSYEQYF.

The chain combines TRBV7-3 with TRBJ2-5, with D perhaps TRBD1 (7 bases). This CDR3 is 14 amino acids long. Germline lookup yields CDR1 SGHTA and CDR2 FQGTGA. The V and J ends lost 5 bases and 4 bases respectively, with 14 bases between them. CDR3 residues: CASSPGGGGETQYF. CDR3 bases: TGTGCCAGCAGCCCAGGAGGGGGCGGAGAGACCCAGTACTTC.

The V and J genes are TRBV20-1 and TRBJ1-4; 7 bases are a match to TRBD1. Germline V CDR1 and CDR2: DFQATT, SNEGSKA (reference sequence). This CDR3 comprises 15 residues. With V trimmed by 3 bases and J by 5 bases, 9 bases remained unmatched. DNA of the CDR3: TGCAGTGCTAGTAATAGACCGGGACAGAATGAAAAACTGTTTTTT. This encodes CSASNRPGQNEKLFF.

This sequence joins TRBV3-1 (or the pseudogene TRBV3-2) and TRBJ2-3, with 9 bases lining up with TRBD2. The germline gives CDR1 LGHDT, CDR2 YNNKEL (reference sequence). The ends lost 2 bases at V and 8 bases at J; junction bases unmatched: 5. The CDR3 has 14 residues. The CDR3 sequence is CASSQLAGVFTQYF. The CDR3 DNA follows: TGTGCCAGCAGCCAATTAGCGGGGGTCTTTACGCAGTATTTT.

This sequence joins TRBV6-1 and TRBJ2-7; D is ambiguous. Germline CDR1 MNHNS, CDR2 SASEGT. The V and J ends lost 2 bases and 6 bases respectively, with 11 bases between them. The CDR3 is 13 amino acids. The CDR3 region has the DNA TGTGCCAGCAGTGAAACGGGTGGGTTCGAGCAGTACTTC. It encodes CASSETGGFEQYF.

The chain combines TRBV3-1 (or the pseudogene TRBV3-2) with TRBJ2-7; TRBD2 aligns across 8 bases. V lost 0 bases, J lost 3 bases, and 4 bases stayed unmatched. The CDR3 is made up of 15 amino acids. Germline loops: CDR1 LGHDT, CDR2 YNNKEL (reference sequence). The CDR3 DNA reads TGTGCCAGCAGCCAAGATCTGCGGGGGGACTACGAGCAGTACTTC. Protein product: CASSQDLRGDYEQYF.

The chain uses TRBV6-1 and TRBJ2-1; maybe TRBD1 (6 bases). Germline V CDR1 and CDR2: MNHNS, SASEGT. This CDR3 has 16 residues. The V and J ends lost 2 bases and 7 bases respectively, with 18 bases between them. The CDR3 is CASSEMFSQGQNEQFF. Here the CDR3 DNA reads TGTGCCAGCAGTGAAATGTTTTCGCAGGGGCAGAATGAGCAGTTCTTC.

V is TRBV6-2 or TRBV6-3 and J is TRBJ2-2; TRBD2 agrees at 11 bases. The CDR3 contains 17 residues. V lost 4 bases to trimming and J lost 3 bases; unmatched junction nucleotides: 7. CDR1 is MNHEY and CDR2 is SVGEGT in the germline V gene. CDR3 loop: CASSSLAGGQHTGELFF. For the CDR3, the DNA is TGTGCCAGCAGTTCATTAGCGGGGGGGCAGCACACCGGGGAGCTGTTTTTT.

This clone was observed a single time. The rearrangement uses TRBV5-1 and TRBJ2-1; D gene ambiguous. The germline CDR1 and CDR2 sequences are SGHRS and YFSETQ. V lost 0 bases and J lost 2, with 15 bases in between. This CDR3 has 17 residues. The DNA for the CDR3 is TGCGCCAGCAGCTTGGCCGATCAGAGGTTCACCTACAATGAGCAGTTCTTC. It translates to CASSLADQRFTYNEQFF.

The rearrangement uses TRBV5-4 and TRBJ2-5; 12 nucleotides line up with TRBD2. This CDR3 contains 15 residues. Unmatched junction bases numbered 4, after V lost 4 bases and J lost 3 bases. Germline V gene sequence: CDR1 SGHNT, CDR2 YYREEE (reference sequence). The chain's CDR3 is CASSAGLAGKETQYF. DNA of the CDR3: TGTGCCAGCAGCGCCGGACTAGCGGGGAAAGAGACCCAGTACTTC.

DNA of the CDR3: TGTGCCAGCAGCGCTGGGGGCGGGTTATCAACTAATGAAAAACTGTTTTTT. This translates into CASSAGGGLSTNEKLFF. This chain links TRBV9 with TRBJ1-4, with D possibly TRBD1 on 6 matching bases. CDR1 and CDR2 (germline): SGDLS, YYNGEE. Trimming left V 3 bases short and J 0 bases short, with 15 bases between. The CDR3 spans 17 residues. Variable domain in full (rest from reference TRBV9 and TRBJ1-4): DSGVTQTPKHLITATGQRVTLRCSPRSGDLSVYWYQQSLDQGLQFLIQYYNGEERAKGNILERFSAQQFPDLHSELNLSSLELGDSALYFCASSAGGGLSTNEKLFFGSGTQLSVL.

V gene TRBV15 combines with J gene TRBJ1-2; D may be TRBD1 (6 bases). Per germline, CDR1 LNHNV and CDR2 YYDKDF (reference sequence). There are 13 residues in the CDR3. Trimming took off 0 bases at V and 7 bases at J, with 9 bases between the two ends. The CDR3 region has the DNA TGTGCCACCAGCAGAGATATAGGGGGTGGCTACACCTTC. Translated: CATSRDIGGGYTF.

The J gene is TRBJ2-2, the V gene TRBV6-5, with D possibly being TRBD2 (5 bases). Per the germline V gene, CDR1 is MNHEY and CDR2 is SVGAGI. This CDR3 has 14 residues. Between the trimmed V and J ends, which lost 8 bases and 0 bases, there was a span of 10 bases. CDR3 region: CASRGQANTGELFF. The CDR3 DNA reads TGTGCCAGCCGAGGGCAGGCGAACACCGGGGAGCTGTTTTTT.

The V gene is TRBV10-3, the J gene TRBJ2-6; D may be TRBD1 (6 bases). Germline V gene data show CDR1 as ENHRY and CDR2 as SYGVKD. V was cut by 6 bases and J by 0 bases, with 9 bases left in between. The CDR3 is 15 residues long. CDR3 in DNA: TGTGCCATCAGAGGGGACAACTCTGGGGCCAACGTCCTGACTTTC. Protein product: CAIRGDNSGANVLTF.

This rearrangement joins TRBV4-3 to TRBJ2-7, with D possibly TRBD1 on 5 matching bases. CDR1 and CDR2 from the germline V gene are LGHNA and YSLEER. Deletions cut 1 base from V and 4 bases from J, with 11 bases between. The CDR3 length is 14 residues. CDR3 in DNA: TGCGCCAGCAGCCAAGGGGCAGGGATATACGAGCAGTACTTC. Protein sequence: CASSQGAGIYEQYF.

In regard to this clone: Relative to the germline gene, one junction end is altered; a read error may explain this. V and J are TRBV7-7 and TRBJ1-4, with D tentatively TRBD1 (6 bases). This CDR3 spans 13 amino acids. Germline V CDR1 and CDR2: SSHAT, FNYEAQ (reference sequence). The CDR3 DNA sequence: TGTGCTAGCAGTCCTGGGGGACAAGAAAAACTGTTTTTT. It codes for CASSPGGQEKLFF.

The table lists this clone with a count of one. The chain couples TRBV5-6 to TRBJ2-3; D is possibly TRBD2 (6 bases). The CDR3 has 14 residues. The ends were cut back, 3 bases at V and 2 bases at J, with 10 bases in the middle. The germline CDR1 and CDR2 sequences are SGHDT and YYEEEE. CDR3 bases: TGTGCCAGCAGCTCGTCGGGGGTCACAGATACGCAGTATTTT. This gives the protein CASSSSGVTDTQYF.